These T cell receptor beta chains were read from a single sample in a study of cytomegalovirus exposure and HLA in healthy donors. Some clones are missing from TCRdb's copy, which holds only in-frame ones; the method was immunoSEQ multiplex PCR. The sample carries just under 150,000 clones, around 80% recorded once. Sequencing input: PBMCs. All receptors come from a woman in her twenties or thirties in good health and CMV-seronegative. CDR3s include the opening cysteine and the closing phenylalanine or tryptophan. Fields, in order: J gene, V gene, CDR3 protein.

J: TRBJ2-3; V: TRBV10-1; CDR3: CASSETSGLSTDTQYF
J: TRBJ2-3; V: TRBV19; CDR3: CASGLAGDTQYF
J: TRBJ2-3; V: TRBV6-1; CDR3: CASSALSYEMQYF
J: TRBJ2-3; V: TRBV5-1; CDR3: CASSSRQGTDTQYF
J: TRBJ2-1; V: TRBV18; CDR3: CASSPGTGNEQFF
J: TRBJ2-2; V: TRBV5-1; CDR3: CASSRDRAGGELFF
J: TRBJ1-1; V: TRBV7-8; CDR3: CASSLVGEGPADTEAFF
J: TRBJ2-2; V: TRBV6-5; CDR3: CASSSGNTGELFF
J: TRBJ1-1; V: TRBV9; CDR3: CASSVASSGGNTEAFF
J: TRBJ2-7; V: TRBV2; CDR3: CASSGLAGGLYEQYF
J: TRBJ1-1; V: TRBV5-1; CDR3: CASSFDRGLTEAFF
J: TRBJ1-4; V: TRBV19; CDR3: CASSITGGYEKLFF
J: TRBJ2-2; V: TRBV10-1; CDR3: CASSELRLAGVGELFF
J: TRBJ1-3; V: TRBV7-9; CDR3: CASSPPGGNTIYF
J: TRBJ1-6; V: TRBV27; CDR3: CASSLDRTTASPLHF
J: TRBJ1-5; V: TRBV4-1; CDR3: CASSQDRTGGQPQHF
J: TRBJ2-3; V: TRBV7-2; CDR3: CASSPSGSRTDTQYF
J: TRBJ2-3; V: TRBV10-3; CDR3: CAISDRPSMSTQYF
J: TRBJ1-2; V: TRBV4-1; CDR3: CASSPDRVVGYGYTF
J: TRBJ2-7; V: TRBV27; CDR3: CASSLIGVSRKQYF
J: TRBJ1-1; V: TRBV6-1; CDR3: CATNNRDTNTEAFF
J: TRBJ2-5; V: TRBV6-6; CDR3: CASSSLTSGRIETQYF
J: TRBJ2-3; V: TRBV5-1; CDR3: CASATTRGLTDTQYF
J: TRBJ1-5; V: TRBV6-4; CDR3: CASSYGDTGPNQPQHF
J: TRBJ1-5; V: TRBV19; CDR3: CASSIAGTAYSNQPQHF
J: TRBJ2-5; V: TRBV30; CDR3: CAWSVGVAPETQYF
J: TRBJ2-5; V: TRBV5-1; CDR3: CASSLAARWEETQYF
J: TRBJ2-1; V: TRBV12-5; CDR3: CASGLVPQASGLYNEQFF
J: TRBJ2-7; V: TRBV5-6; CDR3: CASSPDLQGAGYEQYF
J: TRBJ2-5; V: TRBV7-9; CDR3: CASSLGGAGLPVPQYF
J: TRBJ1-1; V: TRBV6-1; CDR3: CASSEALGVSTEAFF
J: TRBJ2-7; V: TRBV6-1; CDR3: CASSSGPGFNYEQYF
J: TRBJ1-2; V: TRBV7-6; CDR3: CASSLGPGEPNYGYTF
J: TRBJ2-7; V: TRBV2; CDR3: CASSSPLRLSEKDEYEQYF
J: TRBJ1-2; V: TRBV4-1; CDR3: CASSQVGGYTF
J: TRBJ1-1; V: TRBV15; CDR3: CATSAQGGTEAFF
J: TRBJ1-5; V: TRBV10-2; CDR3: CASTGQWNQPQHF
J: TRBJ2-2; V: TRBV5-1; CDR3: CASSLSGTSVVTGELFF
J: TRBJ1-2; V: TRBV5-6; CDR3: CASSLGRGEDYGYTF
J: TRBJ2-3; V: TRBV7-3; CDR3: CASSSRLAGDSTDTQYF
J: TRBJ2-2; V: TRBV9; CDR3: CASSSRGGSTGELFF
J: TRBJ2-3; V: TRBV29-1; CDR3: CSVAGSTDTQYF
J: TRBJ1-1; V: TRBV2; CDR3: CASSFGTGGIEAFF
J: TRBJ2-3; V: TRBV4-3; CDR3: CASSRGGTDTQYF
J: TRBJ1-4; V: TRBV5-8; CDR3: CASSPWIQELFF
J: TRBJ2-1; V: TRBV7-9; CDR3: CASSSSSRSYNEQFF
J: TRBJ1-5; V: TRBV6-6; CDR3: CACSGTGDQPQHF